The entry below gives a single TCR beta chain sequence along with its context. No antigen is known for it. One end of the junction varies from germline; a read error may be responsible. It was with 60 Vbeta and 13 Jbeta primers that the PCR ran. Sequencing was performed with immunoSEQ multiplex PCR; in TCRdb, only in-frame clones are kept and a portion is missing. This table has tens of thousands of clones, about four fifths appearing once. These data come from a study of cytomegalovirus exposure and HLA in healthy donors. Study results and limitations: Most CMV-associated TCR beta chains appeared HLA-restricted in a later analysis.

Germline V gene sequence: CDR1 MNHEY, CDR2 SMNVEV (reference sequence). The length of the CDR3 is 14 residues. J is TRBJ2-1 and V is TRBV27; tentative D call: TRBD1 (6 bases). The TCR sequence derives from a woman between 40 and 50 years old in good health and CMV-seropositive. What was sequenced was PBMCs. This chain's CDR3 is CASSLSTGRGEQFF. The CDR3 nucleotides read TGTGCCAGCAGTCTATCGACAGGACGAGGTGAGCAGTTCTTC.